The sequence of this T cell receptor beta chain was determined in a study of blood T cells in healthy people across ages. Primers used in a second PCR of roughly 6 to 11 cycles were a sample-barcoded 5' primer and a J-beta primer mix. Paired-end reads containing CDR3 totaled no fewer than 2.5 million for each sample. Each CDR3 protein gets one entry after TCRdb re-called the 5' RACE reads with MiXCR. Counted here are about 1.1 million distinct CDR3 sequences, less than 45% occurring once; the ten biggest clones make up around 12%. The CDR3 extends over 16 amino acids. V was pared by 0 bases and J by 0 bases, with 10 bases between. CDR1 is SGHRS and CDR2 is YFSETQ in the germline V gene. Broader study findings: There was no known CMV status for donors, so expanded clonotype changes were possibly confounded.

Ranging in age from about 6 to 95, the donors were healthy Caucasian individuals from Russia. On this clonotype: The target antigen is unknown.

Sequenced material: blood. This clonotype was sampled from a young man in good health. J is TRBJ1-3 and V is TRBV5-1, with D possibly being TRBD1 (6 bases). CDR3 amino acids: CASSLGTGSSGNTIYF. DNA for the CDR3: TGCGCCAGCAGCTTGGGTACAGGGAGCTCTGGAAACACCATATATTTT. The entire variable domain, with the rest obtained from reference TRBV5-1 and TRBJ1-3, is as follows: KAGVTQTPRYLIKTRGQQVTLSCSPISGHRSVSWYQQTPGQGLQFLFEYFSETQRNKGNFPGRFSGRQFSNSRSEMNVSTLELGDSALYLCASSLGTGSSGNTIYFGEGSWLTVV.